The clone carrying this T cell receptor (beta chain) occurred many times. Its antigen is as yet unknown. The data are from a study of early T cells in non-severe SARS-CoV-2 infection. TCRdb re-derived calls from the 5' RACE reads in MiXCR, one entry per CDR3 protein. The sample has about 40,000 distinct CDR3 sequences, approximately 6.3% seen once. Study-level results: Clonotype matching in VDJdb favored anti-spike CD8 responses and did not capture private and CD4 specificities.

This clonotype originated in an adult who was a healthcare worker with PCR-confirmed SARS-CoV-2 infection or an uninfected control (not recorded which). The sequenced sample consisted of whole blood.

The DNA of the CDR3 is TGCAGCGTTGAAGCAGGGACCTTCACTGAAGCTTTCTTT. Translation gives CSVEAGTFTEAFF. The chain employs TRBV29-1 and TRBJ1-1, with a weak D call TRBD1 (5 bases). Germline V gene lookup returns CDR1 SQVTM and CDR2 ANQGSEA. V was trimmed by 1 base and J by 4 bases, leaving 10 bases between them. The length of the CDR3 is 13 residues.